The T cell receptor (beta chain) described here comes from a study of a mutant IDH1 vaccine in newly diagnosed glioma. As concerns this clone: Its antigen is currently unknown.

This table comes from immunoSEQ multiplex PCR, and its TCRdb copy is limited to in-frame clones, with some not included. This table has about 30,000 clones, 90% appearing once. The CDR3 is made up of 15 amino acids. Trimming stripped 0 bases from V and 2 bases from J, with 10 bases between. In germline, CDR1 is SNHLY, CDR2 FYNNEI. This sample's time point: week 11, during vaccination. In every dose of vaccine, 300 ug of mutant IDH1 20-mer peptide was given alongside topical imiquimod. This material consisted of PBMCs, taken from a glioma patient whose treatment included an IDH1 peptide vaccine. The source of this sequence is a man younger than 30 with glioma. V usage is TRBV2 and J usage is TRBJ2-5; possibly TRBD2 for D (6 bases). CDR3 coding DNA: TGTGCCAGCAGTGAAGCGGGGGGACGGCAAGAGACCCAGTACTTC. This translates into CASSEAGGRQETQYF. Based on the CDR3 plus reference TRBV2 and TRBJ2-5, the full variable domain is EPEVTQTPSHQVTQMGQEVILRCVPISNHLYFYWYRQILGQKVEFLVSFYNNEISEKSEIFDDQFSVERPDGSNFTLKIRSTKLEDSAMYFCASSEAGGRQETQYFGPGTRLLVL.